These 31 T cell receptor beta chains came from one sample sequenced in a study of OX40 agonist ivuxolimab in advanced cancers. Library preparation was by the immunoSEQ multiplex PCR assay. This is the immuneACCESS table as TCRdb keeps it, with only in-frame sequences that have V and J called. A part of the clones is gone; compared with another copy, unresolved V genes explain less than half, and the rest is unexplained. This sample gives 60,000 to 100,000 clones in total; 85% to 95% of them show up just once. The ten largest clones add up to around 20% of the sample. The input for sequencing was CD4+ or CD8+ T cells sorted from blood, taken in a trial of the OX40 agonist ivuxolimab. The receptors here all came from an adult with an advanced solid tumor such as melanoma, head and neck, liver or kidney cancer.

The chain recombines TRBV27 with TRBJ2-2; perhaps TRBD1 as D (6 bases). Per germline, CDR1 MNHEY and CDR2 SMNVEV (reference sequence). V dropped 9 bases and J dropped 1 base, with 12 bases sitting between them. The CDR3 totals 14 residues. This chain's CDR3 is CASTNRVNTGELFF. In DNA form, the CDR3 reads TGTGCCAGTACGAACAGGGTGAACACCGGGGAGCTGTTTTTT.

The V call is TRBV4-3, the J call TRBJ2-2; 14 nucleotides match TRBD2. CDR1 is LGHNA, CDR2 YSLEER, per germline. CDR3 size: 18 residues. The V segment lost 1 base and the J segment 2 bases; nucleotides outside the gene matches: 3. For the CDR3, the DNA is TGCGCCAGCAGCCAAGGACTAGCGGGGGGGCCTAACACCGGGGAGCTGTTTTTT. Amino acids: CASSQGLAGGPNTGELFF.

The chain carries TRBV4-1 and TRBJ2-7; D unresolved. CDR3 length equals 14 residues. Germline values: CDR1 MGHRA, CDR2 YSYEKL. With 2 bases removed from V and 3 bases from J, the gap between germline ends came to 11 bases. CDR3 DNA sequence: TGCGCCAGCAGCCAAACGACTGGTTTCTACGAGCAGTACTTC. Protein: CASSQTTGFYEQYF.

The chain links TRBV7-3 to TRBJ2-7, with D maybe TRBD2 (5 bases). The V gene's germline CDR1 is SGHTA and CDR2 FQGTGA. The CDR3 loop spans 14 amino acids. V lost 0 bases and J lost 2, with 8 bases in between. This CDR3 reads CASSLTASTYEQYF. Here the CDR3 DNA reads TGTGCCAGCAGCTTAACGGCTAGCACCTACGAGCAGTACTTC.

The chain joins TRBV7-9 to TRBJ2-7; a possible D gene is TRBD1 (6 bases). The V end lost 5 bases, the J end lost 5 bases, and 10 bases lay between the germline ends. The CDR3 loop spans 12 amino acids. CDR1 and CDR2 from the germline V gene are SEHNR and FQNEAQ (reference sequence). The CDR3 loop is CASSPTGNEQYF. DNA of the CDR3: TGTGCCAGCAGCCCCACAGGGAACGAGCAGTACTTC.

The V call is TRBV7-6, the J call TRBJ1-4, with TRBD1 as a possible D gene (5 bases). The germline CDR1 and CDR2 sequences are SGHVS and FNYEAQ. Trimming took 5 bases from V and 13 from J, leaving 17 bases between them. This CDR3 is built from 13 residues. The CDR3 loop is CASSAGTVEGLFF. CDR3 nucleotides: TGTGCCAGCAGCGCGGGGACGGTCGAGGGACTGTTTTTT.

The V gene is TRBV7-9, the J gene TRBJ2-7; D uncertain. Germline CDR1 SEHNR, CDR2 FQNEAQ (reference sequence). The CDR3 totals 14 residues. V lost 6 bases and J 0 bases, leaving 12 bases between the germline ends. The CDR3 nucleotides read TGTGCCAGCAGTCCACCGGGTCCCTCCTACGAGCAGTACTTC. Translating it yields CASSPPGPSYEQYF.

This chain connects TRBV4-3 to TRBJ1-2, with 9 bases identical to TRBD1. CDR1 and CDR2 (germline): LGHNA, YSLEER. V shed 1 base, J shed 8 bases, and the junction held 2 bases outside the gene matches. The CDR3 is 13 residues long. CDR3 DNA sequence: TGCGCCAGCAGCCAAGGGACAGGGGACGGCTACACCTTC. It codes for CASSQGTGDGYTF.

The V gene is TRBV9, the J gene TRBJ2-7; D is perhaps TRBD2 (7 bases). The germline V and J ends were trimmed by 4 bases and 2 bases, with 16 bases remaining between them. The CDR3 covers 15 residues. Germline assignment: CDR1 SGDLS and CDR2 YYNGEE. CDR3 sequence (DNA): TGTGCCAGCAGCCCCTTTGCGGGGGCCACCTACGAGCAGTACTTC. Translating gives CASSPFAGATYEQYF.

This clone has just one count. This chain joins TRBV5-4 and TRBJ2-7; either TRBD1 or TRBD2 may supply D (5 bases each). The V end was cut by 4 bases, the J end by 3 bases, with 14 bases between. The CDR3 runs 14 residues. From germline, CDR1 is SGHNT and CDR2 YYREEE (reference sequence). The CDR3 protein is CASSLSGTNYEQYF. The CDR3 bases are TGTGCCAGCAGCCTATCCGGGACCAACTACGAGCAGTACTTC.

This chain uses TRBV14 with TRBJ2-7, with TRBD2 matching 9 bases. Trimming cost V 2 bases and J 2 bases; bases outside gene matches: 4. The germline gives CDR1 SGHDN, CDR2 FVKESK. The CDR3 covers 15 residues. DNA of the CDR3: TGTGCCAGCAGCCAATGGCGGGAGGGGACCTACGAGCAGTACTTC. The encoded protein is CASSQWREGTYEQYF.

The J gene is TRBJ2-7, the V gene TRBV14; tentatively, D is TRBD2 (5 bases). Trimming cost V 0 bases and J 5 bases, with 11 bases left between them. In germline, CDR1 is SGHDN, CDR2 FVKESK. This CDR3 is built from 14 residues. CDR3 protein: CASSQDSGVHEQYF. DNA of the CDR3: TGTGCCAGCAGCCAAGATTCCGGGGTCCACGAGCAGTACTTC.

V is TRBV7-9 and J is TRBJ1-2; possibly TRBD1 for D (5 bases). Germline CDR1 is SEHNR and CDR2 is FQNEAQ (reference sequence). The CDR3 extends over 14 amino acids. Trimming left V 1 base short and J 4 bases short, with 10 bases between. This CDR3 reads CASSLVGLSYGYTF. CDR3 coding DNA: TGTGCCAGCAGCTTAGTGGGGCTTTCCTATGGCTACACCTTC.

The V and J genes are TRBV27 and TRBJ1-2, with D possibly being TRBD1 (6 bases). V lost 8 bases and J lost 3, with 16 bases in between. The CDR3 runs 14 residues. Germline loops: CDR1 MNHEY, CDR2 SMNVEV (reference sequence). The CDR3 sequence is CASGAQGIHYGYTF. CDR3 bases: TGTGCCAGCGGCGCACAGGGTATCCACTATGGCTACACCTTC.

This clone is a singleton in its sample. The chain is built from TRBV13 and TRBJ2-1, with D unclear. In germline, CDR1 is PRHDT, CDR2 FYEKMQ (reference sequence). V lost 5 bases and J 9 bases, leaving 14 bases between the germline ends. The CDR3 is 13 residues long. DNA for the CDR3: TGTGCCAGCAGCGTGACTCTTACACTTGAGCAGTTCTTC. Amino acids: CASSVTLTLEQFF.

This rearrangement joins TRBV7-6 to TRBJ2-7, with 7 bases aligning to TRBD1. The CDR3 runs 14 residues. CDR1 is SGHVS and CDR2 is FNYEAQ in the germline V gene. J lost 2 bases, V lost 5 bases, and 6 bases had no gene match. CDR3 region: CASSPRQGTYEQYF. In DNA form, the CDR3 reads TGTGCCAGCAGCCCCCGACAGGGCACCTACGAGCAGTACTTC.

This chain links TRBV5-1 with TRBJ2-1, with 9 nucleotides matching TRBD1. V trimming: 5 bases; J trimming: 8 bases; junction bases outside the gene matches: 11. The germline CDR1 and CDR2 sequences are SGHRS and YFSETQ. CDR3 length equals 15 residues. The CDR3 bases are TGCGCCAGCAGTTTTAGGGACAGGGAGGACCATGAGCAGTTCTTC. The encoded protein is CASSFRDREDHEQFF.

V usage is TRBV2 and J usage is TRBJ2-3; maybe TRBD2 (7 bases). Germline V lookup: CDR1 SNHLY, CDR2 FYNNEI. Trimming removed 3 bases at V and 6 bases at J, with 13 bases between. There are 14 residues in the CDR3. The CDR3 is CASSDLGGRDTQYF. In DNA, the CDR3 is TGTGCCAGCAGTGACCTGGGGGGGCGGGATACGCAGTATTTT.

V gene TRBV7-7 combines with J gene TRBJ2-2, with a weak D call TRBD2 (6 bases). The germline gives CDR1 SSHAT, CDR2 FNYEAQ (reference sequence). With 4 bases removed from V and 5 bases from J, the gap between germline ends came to 11 bases. The CDR3 covers 14 residues. The CDR3 reads CASSSNSGTGELFF. The CDR3 coding sequence is TGTGCCAGCAGCTCCAACAGCGGGACCGGGGAGCTGTTTTTT.

V and J are TRBV19 and TRBJ1-1; D remains ambiguous. Deletions cut 0 bases from V and 10 bases from J, with 12 bases between. Germline-derived CDR1 and CDR2 are LNHDA and SQIVND (reference sequence). This CDR3 has 13 residues. The CDR3 DNA reads as TGTGCCAGTAGTATAGATGCTGTCCGATTAGCTTTCTTT. The encoded protein is CASSIDAVRLAFF.

The rearrangement links TRBV5-1 to TRBJ1-2; possibly TRBD1 for D (6 bases). In germline, CDR1 is SGHRS, CDR2 YFSETQ. Between the trimmed V and J ends, which lost 6 bases and 5 bases, there was a span of 26 bases. The CDR3 has 17 residues. CDR3 bases: TGCGCCAGCACTCCGTTGGGGACACCTTCAGAGGGGTATGGCTACACCTTC. This translates into CASTPLGTPSEGYGYTF.

This clone was found once. This CDR3 reads CATRYSYNEQFF. The CDR3 region has the DNA TGTGCCACCCGTTACAGTTACAATGAGCAGTTCTTC. The chain uses TRBV6-5 and TRBJ2-1; D unresolved. The CDR3 is 12 amino acids. Trimming cost V 10 bases and J 4 bases, with 11 bases left between them. The germline V gene encodes CDR1 MNHEY and CDR2 SVGAGI.

The chain employs TRBV6-5 and TRBJ1-5, with a possible D match to TRBD1 (6 bases). Trimming shortened V by 5 bases and J by 7 bases, and 15 bases separated the two germline ends. The germline CDR1 and CDR2 sequences are MNHEY and SVGAGI. This CDR3 contains 14 residues. Written as DNA, the CDR3 is TGTGCCAGCAGTGGCGGGGGGCGCCGGCAGCCCCAGCATTTT. Residues: CASSGGGRRQPQHF.

The chain uses TRBV5-4 and TRBJ2-3, with 12 bases that match TRBD2. The CDR3 is 18 amino acids. Germline values: CDR1 SGHNT, CDR2 YYREEE (reference sequence). V lost 4 bases to trimming and J lost 2 bases; unmatched junction nucleotides: 11. The CDR3 DNA sequence: TGTGCCAGCAGCACCCCTAGCGGGGGGGCCTCCCTCACAGATACGCAGTATTTT. The encoded protein is CASSTPSGGASLTDTQYF.

The rearrangement uses TRBV28 and TRBJ1-2; D is unclear. The CDR3 consists of 12 residues. Trimming took 8 bases from V and 2 from J, leaving 9 bases between them. CDR1 is MDHEN and CDR2 is SYDVKM in the germline V gene. Here the CDR3 DNA reads TGTGCCAGCTCTCTGTCGAACTATGGCTACACCTTC. Amino acids: CASSLSNYGYTF.

This clone occurred once. The genes are TRBV9 and TRBJ1-2, with 9 positions matching TRBD1. Germline V gene data show CDR1 as SGDLS and CDR2 as YYNGEE. The CDR3 runs to 16 residues. The V and J ends lost 2 bases and 1 base, in that order; junction bases with no gene match: 6. The CDR3 DNA follows: TGTGCCAGCAGCGTTATACAGGGGGCTGATAACTATGGCTACACCTTC. This codes for CASSVIQGADNYGYTF.

This chain joins TRBV30 and TRBJ2-2; 7 nucleotides agree with TRBD1. Per the germline V gene, CDR1 is GTSNPN and CDR2 is SVGIG (reference sequence). The CDR3 loop spans 16 amino acids. J lost 5 bases, V lost 0 bases, and 9 bases had no gene match. This CDR3 is CAWSVEGTEWTGELFF. In DNA, the CDR3 is TGTGCCTGGAGTGTAGAGGGGACAGAATGGACCGGGGAGCTGTTTTTT.

V is TRBV28 and J is TRBJ2-7; the match to TRBD1 covers 9 bases. Germline CDR1 reads MDHEN; CDR2 reads SYDVKM. The junction had 6 bases not matched to a gene; V was cut back by 7 bases and J by 5 bases. The CDR3 is 13 amino acids. The CDR3 bases are TGTGCCAGCAATAACAGGGGGCGCGACGAGCAGTACTTC. It yields the protein CASNNRGRDEQYF.

The rearrangement joins TRBV29-1 to TRBJ1-1, with 8 bases that match TRBD1. Germline trimming cut 6 bases from V and 11 bases from J; bases unmatched to any gene: 5. Germline values: CDR1 SQVTM, CDR2 ANQGSEA. This CDR3 has 10 residues. For the CDR3, the DNA is TGCAGCGTGATACAGGGGGAGGCTTTCTTT. Its protein product is CSVIQGEAFF.

The chain couples TRBV5-1 to TRBJ2-5; maybe TRBD1 (6 bases). V lost 4 bases and J lost 2, with 21 bases in between. This CDR3 spans 17 amino acids. Germline V CDR1 and CDR2: SGHRS, YFSETQ. In nucleotides, the CDR3 is TGCGCCAGCAGCGCCCTGGGGGCAGAGCGAATTCAAGAGACCCAGTACTTC. It yields the protein CASSALGAERIQETQYF.

This chain connects TRBV28 to TRBJ1-2; 7 nucleotides line up with TRBD1. The CDR3 is made up of 14 amino acids. Unmatched junction bases numbered 8, after V lost 10 bases and J lost 0 bases. The germline gives CDR1 MDHEN, CDR2 SYDVKM. In DNA, the CDR3 is TGTGCCACCCCCCGGACAGGTCCTAACTATGGCTACACCTTC. Its protein is CATPRTGPNYGYTF.